This is a list of T cell receptor beta chains from one sample in a study of human T cells and chemical hapten exposure. TCRdb analysed the 5' RACE reads with MiXCR anew, one entry per CDR3 protein. The table includes about 140,000 distinct CDR3 sequences, around 4% detected once. These receptors came from a female donor in good health. CDR3s include the opening cysteine and the closing phenylalanine or tryptophan. Fields, in order: V gene, J gene, D gene, CDR3 protein. The D gene is left open where the match is weak.

TRBV12-3/TRBV12-4	TRBJ1-5	-	CASSLAGMGNQPQHF
TRBV6-1	TRBJ1-5	-	CASDRNNQPQHF
TRBV6-6	TRBJ1-5	-	CASSYGGGQRDGQPQHF
TRBV20-1	TRBJ1-2	-	CSARWADRDYGYTF
TRBV7-2	TRBJ1-1	-	CASSLVAESGFLAEAFF
TRBV7-3	TRBJ1-6	TRBD1	CASSLGGTGNSPLHF
TRBV7-9	TRBJ2-1	-	CASSFGGTAYNEQFF
TRBV27	TRBJ2-1	TRBD2	CASSSTSGALGEQFF
TRBV6-4	TRBJ2-1	-	CASSDTRYNEQFF
TRBV2	TRBJ1-1	TRBD1	CASRGTVVFEAFF
TRBV27	TRBJ2-3	TRBD1	CASSRDRVTDTQYF
TRBV28	TRBJ1-1	-	CASSFRRPGTEAFF
TRBV5-1	TRBJ2-3	-	CASSLEGLTDTQYF
TRBV7-8	TRBJ2-1	TRBD2	CASSLTSGGGWSFDREQFF
TRBV25-1	TRBJ1-5	-	CASSSGRSNQPQNF
TRBV20-1	TRBJ1-5	TRBD1	CSASGLWTGKSNQPQHF
TRBV4-2	TRBJ2-6	-	CASSQGAQNSGANVLTF